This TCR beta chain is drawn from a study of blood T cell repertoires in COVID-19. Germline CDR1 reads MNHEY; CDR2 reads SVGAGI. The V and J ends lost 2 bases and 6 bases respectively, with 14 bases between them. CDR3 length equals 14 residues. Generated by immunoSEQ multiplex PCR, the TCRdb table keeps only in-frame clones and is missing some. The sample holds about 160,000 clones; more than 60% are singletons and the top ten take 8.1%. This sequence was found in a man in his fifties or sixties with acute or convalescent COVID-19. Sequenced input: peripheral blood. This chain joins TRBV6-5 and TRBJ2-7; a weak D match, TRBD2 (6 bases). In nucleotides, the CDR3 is TGTGCCAGCAGTTACGGCAGGCCGCGGGGCGAGCAGTACTTC. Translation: CASSYGRPRGEQYF.